What follows are 18 T cell receptor beta chains derived from one specimen sequenced in a study of patients and donors after allogeneic stem cell transplantation. TCRdb re-called the RT-PCR reads through MiXCR, storing one row per CDR3 protein. Among about 230,000 distinct CDR3 sequences listed, approximately 14% were seen once. Specimen: blood, either unsorted or a sorted T cell fraction (not recorded which). The receptors derive from a human donor who was either an allogeneic HSCT recipient or a stem cell or donor lymphocyte infusion donor (not recorded which). It is not recorded whose cells these are; they may come from a transplant donor.

The chain is built from TRBV6-1 and TRBJ1-6, with TRBD1 matching over 7 bases. The V and J ends lost 3 bases and 9 bases, in that order; junction bases with no gene match: 5. CDR3 length equals 14 residues. CDR1 is MNHNS and CDR2 is SASEGT in the germline V gene. The CDR3 bases are TGTGCCAGCAGTGATACAGGGGAGGGTTCACCCCTCCACTTT. Translating gives CASSDTGEGSPLHF.

This clonotype was seen a handful of times. This chain links TRBV7-2 with TRBJ2-3; D tentatively fits TRBD1 or TRBD2 (5 bases each). The CDR3 runs 15 residues. V was trimmed by 7 bases and J by 0 bases, leaving 14 bases between them. Germline CDR1 is SGHTA and CDR2 is FQGNSA. This CDR3 is CASISGRHSTDTQYF. The CDR3 nucleotides are TGTGCCAGCATCTCGGGACGACATAGCACAGATACGCAGTATTTT.

The chain carries TRBV7-3 and TRBJ2-5, with D hard to call. The ends were cut back, 4 bases at V and 5 bases at J, with 11 bases in the middle. This CDR3 is built from 13 residues. Germline V gene lookup returns CDR1 SGHTA and CDR2 FQGTGA. The CDR3 sequence is CASSSQPGETQYF. Here the CDR3 DNA reads TGTGCCAGCAGCTCCCAACCCGGGGAGACCCAGTACTTC. The variable domain in full, completed from reference TRBV7-3 and TRBJ2-5, reads GAGVSQTPSNKVTEKGKYVELRCDPISGHTALYWYRQSLGQGPEFLIYFQGTGAADDSGLPNDRFFAVRPEGSVSTLKIQRTERGDSAVYLCASSSQPGETQYFGPGTRLLVL.

There are a few counts of this clonotype. The CDR3 is CATSRTIPRETQYF. The DNA of the CDR3 is TGTGCCACCAGCAGAACTATTCCTCGTGAGACCCAGTACTTC. This chain connects TRBV15 to TRBJ2-5, with no clear D. Trimming left V 2 bases short and J 5 bases short, with 12 bases between. This CDR3 contains 14 residues. Per germline, CDR1 LNHNV and CDR2 YYDKDF (reference sequence).

This clonotype has a count of ten or more. The chain combines TRBV5-6 with TRBJ2-1; TRBD1 matches at 8 bases. Per germline, CDR1 SGHDT and CDR2 YYEEEE. The CDR3 loop spans 15 amino acids. The junction had 9 bases not matched to a gene; V was cut back by 6 bases and J by 4 bases. The CDR3 is CASTGPGQVYNEQFF. The CDR3 nucleotides are TGTGCCAGCACCGGTCCGGGACAGGTGTACAATGAGCAGTTCTTC.

This chain joins TRBV5-1 and TRBJ1-1; D is unresolved. Germline V gives CDR1 SGHRS, CDR2 YFSETQ. V was trimmed by 0 bases and J by 0 bases, leaving 9 bases between them. The CDR3 is made up of 15 amino acids. The CDR3 region has the DNA TGCGCCAGCAGCTTGGTAGGGCTCATGAACACTGAAGCTTTCTTT. As protein: CASSLVGLMNTEAFF.

This clonotype was seen many times. This chain uses TRBV2 with TRBJ1-1, with D perhaps TRBD1 (6 bases). Per germline, CDR1 SNHLY and CDR2 FYNNEI. V was shortened by 6 bases and J by 4 bases, with 24 bases between the two germline ends. This CDR3 region has 17 residues. The CDR3 protein is CASSVIPGHPRTTEAFF. For the CDR3, the DNA is TGTGCCAGCAGCGTCATTCCGGGACACCCAAGGACCACTGAAGCTTTCTTT.

The gene calls are TRBV7-2 and TRBJ2-1; TRBD2 is a possible D gene (7 bases). This CDR3 has 17 residues. V was trimmed by 5 bases and J by 1 base, leaving 18 bases between them. Germline CDR1 is SGHTA and CDR2 is FQGNSA. CDR3 residues: CASSTDWGGPSYNEQFF. DNA for the CDR3: TGTGCCAGCAGCACGGACTGGGGGGGCCCGTCCTACAATGAGCAGTTCTTC.

This clonotype was seen ten or more times. This chain uses TRBV11-2 with TRBJ1-2; perhaps TRBD1 as D (5 bases). The CDR3 is made up of 14 amino acids. Germline CDR1 is SGHAT and CDR2 is FQNNGV. Trimming took off 5 bases at V and 5 bases at J, with 15 bases between the two ends. For the CDR3, the DNA is TGTGCCAGCAGCCTCCCGACAGAGACGTATGGCTACACCTTC. The encoded protein is CASSLPTETYGYTF.

This clonotype was seen ten or more times. The V and J genes are TRBV19 and TRBJ1-1, with D perhaps TRBD1 (5 bases). The ends were cut back, 5 bases at V and 1 base at J, with 11 bases in the middle. Germline CDR1 reads LNHDA; CDR2 reads SQIVND (reference sequence). CDR3 length: 14 residues. CDR3 in DNA: TGTGCCAGTAGTTGGCGGGGGGAGAACACTGAAGCTTTCTTT. It translates to CASSWRGENTEAFF.

At least ten counts were recorded for this clonotype. The chain recombines TRBV29-1 with TRBJ2-3; D is tentatively TRBD1 or TRBD2 (5 bases each). V lost 1 base and J 1 base, leaving 6 bases between the germline ends. CDR1 is SQVTM and CDR2 is ANQGSEA in the germline V gene. This CDR3 is built from 13 residues. The CDR3 DNA sequence: TGCAGCGTTGAAGGGGACGGCACAGATACGCAGTATTTT. Translated, it gives CSVEGDGTDTQYF.

The V call is TRBV20-1, the J call TRBJ2-7; 12 bases line up with TRBD2. This CDR3 is 15 amino acids long. J lost 7 bases, V lost 2 bases, and 9 bases had no gene match. In germline, CDR1 is DFQATT, CDR2 SNEGSKA (reference sequence). The CDR3 loop is CSARPLAGGMREQYF. CDR3 nucleotides: TGCAGTGCTAGACCTCTAGCGGGGGGGATGCGGGAGCAGTACTTC.

The chain employs TRBV9 and TRBJ2-7, with D tentatively TRBD1 or TRBD2 (6 bases each). Trimming cost V 0 bases and J 7 bases, with 8 bases left between them. The CDR3 extends over 12 amino acids. Germline V CDR1 and CDR2: SGDLS, YYNGEE. Here the CDR3 DNA reads TGTGCCAGCAGCGTAGAAGGGGGGGAGCAGTACTTC. Translation: CASSVEGGEQYF. The complete variable domain, with remaining parts taken from reference TRBV9 and TRBJ2-7, reads DSGVTQTPKHLITATGQRVTLRCSPRSGDLSVYWYQQSLDQGLQFLIQYYNGEERAKGNILERFSAQQFPDLHSELNLSSLELGDSALYFCASSVEGGEQYFGPGTRLTVT.

This clonotype came up many times. The chain is built from TRBV5-1 and TRBJ1-2, with D tentatively TRBD1 (6 bases). The V and J ends lost 5 bases and 4 bases respectively, with 15 bases between them. The CDR3 totals 14 residues. The germline V gene has CDR1 SGHRS and CDR2 YFSETQ. The CDR3 DNA follows: TGCGCCAGCAGTCCAGACAGGCCCTCCTATGGCTACACCTTC. Translating it yields CASSPDRPSYGYTF.

The gene calls are TRBV4-1 and TRBJ2-1; 14 bases fit TRBD2. Trimming at V came to 1 base and at J to 1 base, leaving 6 bases not matched to a gene. Germline loops: CDR1 MGHRA, CDR2 YSYEKL. The CDR3 contains 19 residues. The CDR3 sequence: CASSQVVGTSGSSYNEQFF. The CDR3 region has the DNA TGCGCCAGCAGCCAAGTAGTCGGGACTAGCGGGAGTTCCTACAATGAGCAGTTCTTC.

The chain combines TRBV19 with TRBJ1-3, with TRBD1 as a possible D gene (5 bases). V was pared by 3 bases and J by 1 base, with 7 bases between. The CDR3 length is 14 residues. Germline V gene lookup returns CDR1 LNHDA and CDR2 SQIVND (reference sequence). CDR3 nucleotides: TGTGCCAGTAGTATTACAGGTTCTGGAAACACCATATATTTT. It encodes CASSITGSGNTIYF.

The sample holds a few counts of this clonotype. V and J are TRBV6-1 and TRBJ2-7, with D unclear. Germline-derived CDR1 and CDR2 are MNHNS and SASEGT. The CDR3 consists of 11 residues. V gave up 10 bases and J gave up 2 bases, with 9 bases separating them. CDR3 DNA: TGTGCCATCTCGTTAGCCTACGAGCAGTACTTC. This translates into CAISLAYEQYF.

The chain uses TRBV20-1 and TRBJ2-7; D is uncertain. This CDR3 has 15 amino acids. CDR1 is DFQATT, CDR2 SNEGSKA, per germline (reference sequence). The V and J ends lost 0 bases and 6 bases respectively, with 18 bases between them. The CDR3 sequence: CSARDSLRRQPEQYF. The CDR3 DNA sequence: TGCAGTGCTAGAGATTCTTTGCGGAGACAACCCGAGCAGTACTTC.